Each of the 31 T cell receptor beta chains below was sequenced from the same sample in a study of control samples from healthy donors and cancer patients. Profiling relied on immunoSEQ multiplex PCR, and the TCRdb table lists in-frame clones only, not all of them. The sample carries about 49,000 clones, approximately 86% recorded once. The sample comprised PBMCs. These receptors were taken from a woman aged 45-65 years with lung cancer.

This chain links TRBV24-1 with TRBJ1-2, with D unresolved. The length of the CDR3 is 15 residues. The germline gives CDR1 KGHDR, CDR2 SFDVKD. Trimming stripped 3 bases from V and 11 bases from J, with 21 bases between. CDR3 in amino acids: CATSDPRTVFSGYTF. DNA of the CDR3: TGTGCCACCAGTGATCCCAGGACCGTCTTTTCGGGGTACACCTTC.

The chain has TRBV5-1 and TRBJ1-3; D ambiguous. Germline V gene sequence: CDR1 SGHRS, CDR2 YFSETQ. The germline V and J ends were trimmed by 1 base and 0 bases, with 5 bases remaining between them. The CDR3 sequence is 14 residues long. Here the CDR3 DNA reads TGCGCCAGCAGCTTGACTAGCTCTGGAAACACCATATATTTT. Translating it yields CASSLTSSGNTIYF.

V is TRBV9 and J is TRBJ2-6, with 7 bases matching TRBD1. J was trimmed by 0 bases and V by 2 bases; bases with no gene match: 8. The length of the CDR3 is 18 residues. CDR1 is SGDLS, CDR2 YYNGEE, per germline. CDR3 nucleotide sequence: TGTGCCAGCAGCGTTTCTAGACAGGGACCCTCTGGGGCCAACGTCCTGACTTTC. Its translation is CASSVSRQGPSGANVLTF.

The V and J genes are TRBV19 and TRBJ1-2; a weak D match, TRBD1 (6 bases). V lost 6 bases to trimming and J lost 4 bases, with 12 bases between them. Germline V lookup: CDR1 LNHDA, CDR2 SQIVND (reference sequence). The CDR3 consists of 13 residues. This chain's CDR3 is CASRSQGSYGYTF. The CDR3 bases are TGTGCCAGTAGAAGTCAGGGGAGCTATGGCTACACCTTC.

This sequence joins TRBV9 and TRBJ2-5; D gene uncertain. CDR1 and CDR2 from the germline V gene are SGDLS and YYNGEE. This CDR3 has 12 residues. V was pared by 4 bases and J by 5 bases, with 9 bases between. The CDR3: CASSLNLETQYF. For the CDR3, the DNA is TGTGCCAGCAGCCTCAACCTTGAGACCCAGTACTTC.

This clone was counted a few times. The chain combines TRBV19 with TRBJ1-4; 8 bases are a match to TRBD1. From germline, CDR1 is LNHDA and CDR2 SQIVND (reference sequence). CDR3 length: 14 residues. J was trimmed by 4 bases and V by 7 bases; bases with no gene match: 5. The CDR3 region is CASNQGAGNEKLFF. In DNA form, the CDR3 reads TGTGCCAGTAACCAGGGGGCTGGTAATGAAAAACTGTTTTTT.

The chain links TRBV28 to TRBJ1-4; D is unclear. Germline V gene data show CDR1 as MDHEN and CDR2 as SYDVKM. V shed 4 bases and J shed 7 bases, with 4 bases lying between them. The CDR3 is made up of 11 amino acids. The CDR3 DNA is TGTGCCAGCAGTTACAGTGAAAAACTGTTTTTT. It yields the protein CASSYSEKLFF.

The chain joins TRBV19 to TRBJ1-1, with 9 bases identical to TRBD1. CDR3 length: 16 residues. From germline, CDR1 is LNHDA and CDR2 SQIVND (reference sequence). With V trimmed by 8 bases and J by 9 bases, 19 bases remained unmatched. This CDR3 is CASRDREVYGLLKAFF. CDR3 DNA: TGTGCCAGTCGGGACAGGGAGGTATATGGCCTTTTAAAAGCTTTCTTT.

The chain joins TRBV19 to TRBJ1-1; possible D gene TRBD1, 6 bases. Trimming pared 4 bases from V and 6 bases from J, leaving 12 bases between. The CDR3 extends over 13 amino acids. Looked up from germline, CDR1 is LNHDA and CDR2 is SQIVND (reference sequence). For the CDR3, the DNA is TGTGCCAGTAGTACGACAGGTATGGCTGAAGCTTTCTTT. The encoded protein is CASSTTGMAEAFF.

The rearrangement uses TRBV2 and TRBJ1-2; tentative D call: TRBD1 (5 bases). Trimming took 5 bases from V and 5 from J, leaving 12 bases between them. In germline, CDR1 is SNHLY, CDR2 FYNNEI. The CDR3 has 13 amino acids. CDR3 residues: CASSSLQGYGYTF. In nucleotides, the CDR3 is TGTGCCAGCAGTAGCCTCCAGGGTTATGGCTACACCTTC.

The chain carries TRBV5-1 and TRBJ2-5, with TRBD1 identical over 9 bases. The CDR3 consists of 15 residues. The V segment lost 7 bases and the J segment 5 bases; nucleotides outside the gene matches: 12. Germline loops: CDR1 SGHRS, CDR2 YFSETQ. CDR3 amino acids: CASGPTKTGGETQYF. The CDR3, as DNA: TGCGCCAGCGGACCGACCAAGACAGGGGGTGAGACCCAGTACTTC.

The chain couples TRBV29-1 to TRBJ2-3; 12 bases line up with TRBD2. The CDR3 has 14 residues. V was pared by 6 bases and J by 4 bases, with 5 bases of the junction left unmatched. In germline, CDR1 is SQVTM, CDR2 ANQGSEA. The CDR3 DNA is TGCAGCGTCCCACTAGCGGGGGGACCAGATACGCAGTATTTT. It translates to CSVPLAGGPDTQYF.

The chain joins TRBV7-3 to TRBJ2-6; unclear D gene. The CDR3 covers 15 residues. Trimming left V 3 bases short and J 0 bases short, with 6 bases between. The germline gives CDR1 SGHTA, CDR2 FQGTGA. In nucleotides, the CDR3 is TGTGCCAGCAGCTTGACGAACTCTGGGGCCAACGTCCTGACTTTC. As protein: CASSLTNSGANVLTF.

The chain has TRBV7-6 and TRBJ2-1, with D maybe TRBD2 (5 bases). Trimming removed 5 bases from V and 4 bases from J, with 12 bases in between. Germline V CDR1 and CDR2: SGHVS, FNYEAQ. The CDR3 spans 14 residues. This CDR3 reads CASSPAGVYNEQFF. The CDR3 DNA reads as TGTGCCAGCAGCCCCGCGGGTGTTTACAATGAGCAGTTCTTC.

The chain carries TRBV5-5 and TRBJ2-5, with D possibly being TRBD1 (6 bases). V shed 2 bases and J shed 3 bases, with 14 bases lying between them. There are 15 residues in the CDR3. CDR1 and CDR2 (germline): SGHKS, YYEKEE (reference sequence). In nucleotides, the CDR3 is TGTGCCAGCAGCTTCGGGACATACGGGGAAGAGACCCAGTACTTC. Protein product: CASSFGTYGEETQYF. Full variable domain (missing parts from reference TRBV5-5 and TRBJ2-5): DAGVTQSPTHLIKTRGQQVTLRCSPISGHKSVSWYQQVLGQGPQFIFQYYEKEERGRGNFPDRFSARQFPNYSSELNVNALLLGDSALYLCASSFGTYGEETQYFGPGTRLLVL.

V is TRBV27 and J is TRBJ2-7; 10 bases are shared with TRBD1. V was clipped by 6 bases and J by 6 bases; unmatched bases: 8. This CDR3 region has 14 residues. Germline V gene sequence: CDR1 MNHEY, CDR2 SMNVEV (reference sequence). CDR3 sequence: CASRPRDRGREQYF. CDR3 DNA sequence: TGTGCCAGCAGACCCCGGGACAGGGGACGCGAGCAGTACTTC.

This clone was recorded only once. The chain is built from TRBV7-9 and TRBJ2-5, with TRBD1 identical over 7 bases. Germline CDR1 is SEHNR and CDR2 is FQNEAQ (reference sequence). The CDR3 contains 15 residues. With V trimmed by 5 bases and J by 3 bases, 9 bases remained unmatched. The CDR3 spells CASSPSGQAKETQYF. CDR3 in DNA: TGTGCCAGCAGCCCATCTGGACAGGCAAAAGAGACCCAGTACTTC. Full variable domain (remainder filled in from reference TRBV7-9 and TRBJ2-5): DTGVSQNPRHKITKRGQNVTFRCDPISEHNRLYWYRQTLGQGPEFLTYFQNEAQLEKSRLLSDRFSAERPKGSFSTLEIQRTEQGDSAMYLCASSPSGQAKETQYFGPGTRLLVL.

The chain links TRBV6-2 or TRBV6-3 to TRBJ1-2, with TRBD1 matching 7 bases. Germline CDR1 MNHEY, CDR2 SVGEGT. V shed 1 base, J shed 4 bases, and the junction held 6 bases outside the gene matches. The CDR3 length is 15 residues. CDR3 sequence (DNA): TGTGCCAGCAGTTACTTGGACAGGCCGGGCTATGGCTACACCTTC. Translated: CASSYLDRPGYGYTF.

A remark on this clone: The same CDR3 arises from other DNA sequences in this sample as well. The CDR3: CASSPIAGGSYEQYF. CDR3 bases: TGTGCCAGCTCACCGATAGCGGGGGGCTCCTACGAGCAGTACTTC. V and J are TRBV18 and TRBJ2-7; 10 nucleotides line up with TRBD2. V was clipped by 3 bases and J by 0 bases; unmatched bases: 2. Germline CDR1 KGHSH, CDR2 LQKENI. This CDR3 contains 15 residues.

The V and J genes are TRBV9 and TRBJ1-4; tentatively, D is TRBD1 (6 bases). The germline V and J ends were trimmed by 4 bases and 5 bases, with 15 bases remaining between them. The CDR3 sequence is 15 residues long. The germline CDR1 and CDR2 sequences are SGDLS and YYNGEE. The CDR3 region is CASSPHRDVNEKLFF. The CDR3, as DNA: TGTGCCAGCAGCCCCCACAGGGATGTAAATGAAAAACTGTTTTTT.

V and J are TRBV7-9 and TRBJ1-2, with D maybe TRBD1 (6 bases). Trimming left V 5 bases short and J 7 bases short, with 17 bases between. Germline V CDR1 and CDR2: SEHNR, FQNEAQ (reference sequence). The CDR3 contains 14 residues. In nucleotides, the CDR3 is TGTGCCAGCAGCCCTACACAGGGTTTCGGTGGCTACACCTTC. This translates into CASSPTQGFGGYTF.

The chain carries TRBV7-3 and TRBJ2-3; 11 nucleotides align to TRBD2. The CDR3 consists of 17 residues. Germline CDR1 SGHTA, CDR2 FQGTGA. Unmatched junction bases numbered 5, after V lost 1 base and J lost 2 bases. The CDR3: CASSLKGSGGATDTQYF. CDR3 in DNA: TGTGCCAGCAGCTTAAAAGGTAGCGGGGGGGCCACAGATACGCAGTATTTT. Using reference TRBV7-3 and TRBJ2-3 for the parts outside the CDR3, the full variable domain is GAGVSQTPSNKVTEKGKYVELRCDPISGHTALYWYRQSLGQGPEFLIYFQGTGAADDSGLPNDRFFAVRPEGSVSTLKIQRTERGDSAVYLCASSLKGSGGATDTQYFGPGTRLTVL.

In nucleotides, the CDR3 is TGTGCCTGGACACCAGGGTTTGGAGAAAAACTGTTTTTT. It encodes CAWTPGFGEKLFF. This rearrangement joins TRBV30 to TRBJ1-4; weak D call: TRBD1 (5 bases). Germline V gene sequence: CDR1 GTSNPN, CDR2 SVGIG (reference sequence). Trimming cost V 4 bases and J 8 bases, with 14 bases left between them. The CDR3 has 13 amino acids.

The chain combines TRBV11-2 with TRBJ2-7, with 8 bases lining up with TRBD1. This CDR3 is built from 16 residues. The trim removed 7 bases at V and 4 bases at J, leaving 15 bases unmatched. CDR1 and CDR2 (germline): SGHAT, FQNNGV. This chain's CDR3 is CASTPQSGGLHYEQYF. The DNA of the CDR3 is TGTGCCAGCACCCCCCAATCAGGGGGCCTTCATTACGAGCAGTACTTC.

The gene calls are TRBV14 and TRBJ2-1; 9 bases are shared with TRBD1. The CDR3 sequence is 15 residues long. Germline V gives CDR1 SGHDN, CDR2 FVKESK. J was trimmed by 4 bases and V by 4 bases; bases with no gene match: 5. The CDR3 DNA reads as TGTGCCAGCAGCCTTACAGGGGGCAGGTACAATGAGCAGTTCTTC. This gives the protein CASSLTGGRYNEQFF.

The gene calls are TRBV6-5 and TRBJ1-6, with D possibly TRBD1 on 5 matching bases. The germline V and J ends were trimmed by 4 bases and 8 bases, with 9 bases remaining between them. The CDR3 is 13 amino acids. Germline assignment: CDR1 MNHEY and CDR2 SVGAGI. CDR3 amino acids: CASSFDRDSPLHF. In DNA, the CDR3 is TGTGCCAGCAGTTTCGACAGAGATTCACCCCTCCACTTT.

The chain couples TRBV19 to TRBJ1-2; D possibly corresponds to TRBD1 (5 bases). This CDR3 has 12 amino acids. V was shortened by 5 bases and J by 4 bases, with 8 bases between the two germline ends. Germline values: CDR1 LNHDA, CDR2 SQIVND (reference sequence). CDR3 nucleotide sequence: TGTGCCAGTAGTCGACAGTTCTATGGCTACACCTTC. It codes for CASSRQFYGYTF.

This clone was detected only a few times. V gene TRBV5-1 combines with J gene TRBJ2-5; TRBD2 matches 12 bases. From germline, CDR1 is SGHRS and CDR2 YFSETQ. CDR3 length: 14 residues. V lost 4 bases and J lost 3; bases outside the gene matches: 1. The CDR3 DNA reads TGCGCCAGCAGCCGACTAGCGGGGGAAGAGACCCAGTACTTC. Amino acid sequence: CASSRLAGEETQYF.

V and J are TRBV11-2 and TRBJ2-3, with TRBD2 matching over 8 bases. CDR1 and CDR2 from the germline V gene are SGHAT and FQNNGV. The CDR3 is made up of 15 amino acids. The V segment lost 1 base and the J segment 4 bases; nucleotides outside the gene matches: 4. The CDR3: CASSLAGGPADTQYF. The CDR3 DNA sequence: TGTGCCAGCAGCTTAGCGGGGGGGCCTGCAGATACGCAGTATTTT. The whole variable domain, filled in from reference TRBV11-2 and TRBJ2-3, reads EAGVAQSPRYKIIEKRQSVAFWCNPISGHATLYWYQQILGQGPKLLIQFQNNGVVDDSQLPKDRFSAERLKGVDSTLKIQPAKLEDSAVYLCASSLAGGPADTQYFGPGTRLTVL.

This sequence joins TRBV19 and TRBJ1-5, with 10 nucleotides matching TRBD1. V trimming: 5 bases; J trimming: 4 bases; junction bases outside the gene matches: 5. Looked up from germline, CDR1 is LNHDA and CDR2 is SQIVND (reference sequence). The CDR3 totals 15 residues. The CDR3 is CASSGWTGGNQPQHF. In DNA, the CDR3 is TGTGCCAGTAGTGGATGGACAGGGGGAAATCAGCCCCAGCATTTT.

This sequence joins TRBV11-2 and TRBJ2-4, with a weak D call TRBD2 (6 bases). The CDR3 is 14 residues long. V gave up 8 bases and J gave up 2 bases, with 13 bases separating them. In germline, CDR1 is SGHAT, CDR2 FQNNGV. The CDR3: CASRSSGSKNIQYF. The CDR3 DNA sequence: TGTGCCAGCCGAAGCAGCGGGTCCAAAAACATTCAGTACTTC.